These 29 T cell receptor beta chains were sequenced from one sample in a study of shared clonotypes between healthy human individuals. CD8 cells classed as naive were CD45RO-negative and positively selected for CCR7, excluding terminally differentiated effector memory CD45RA+ cells. The protocol was immunoSEQ multiplex PCR, while the TCRdb copy is restricted to in-frame clones and leaves out a portion. The sample has about 2,200,000 clones; approximately 94% are singletons. The specimen sequenced was naive CD8+ T cells from PBMCs. These receptors were collected from a man between 18 and 35 years old in good health. Some clones in this sample may be carry-over from other donors' samples.

The chain combines TRBV7-9 with TRBJ2-3; D call uncertain. The CDR3 consists of 16 residues. V was cut by 2 bases and J by 3 bases, with 15 bases left in between. Germline V gene data show CDR1 as SEHNR and CDR2 as FQNEAQ (reference sequence). The CDR3 region is CASSLYGSQGTDTQYF. The CDR3, as DNA: TGTGCCAGCAGCTTATATGGCTCCCAAGGGACAGATACGCAGTATTTT.

The rearrangement links TRBV16 to TRBJ1-1; 8 bases agree with TRBD1. This CDR3 spans 15 amino acids. Trimming cost V 1 base and J 2 bases; bases outside gene matches: 3. CDR1 is KGHSY and CDR2 is FQNENV in the germline V gene. The CDR3 DNA sequence: TGTGCCAGCAGCCAATTGACAGGGGCTAACACTGAAGCTTTCTTT. The encoded protein is CASSQLTGANTEAFF. Full variable domain (rest looked up from reference TRBV16 and TRBJ1-1): GEEVAQTPKHLVRGEGQKAKLYCAPIKGHSYVFWYQQVLKNEFKFLISFQNENVFDETGMPKERFSAKCLPNSPCSLEIQATKLEDSAVYFCASSQLTGANTEAFFGQGTRLTVV.

V gene TRBV27 combines with J gene TRBJ1-2; the D gene is possibly TRBD1 (6 bases). CDR1 is MNHEY, CDR2 SMNVEV, per germline (reference sequence). The CDR3 contains 15 residues. V lost 0 bases and J 7 bases, leaving 15 bases between the germline ends. DNA of the CDR3: TGTGCCAGCAGTTTATCGCCTTCCAGGGGAGGTGGCTACACCTTC. It yields the protein CASSLSPSRGGGYTF.

This clone has a handful of counts. The chain couples TRBV29-1 to TRBJ1-1; D is unclear. Trimming removed 0 bases from V and 11 bases from J, with 10 bases in between. Germline assignment: CDR1 SQVTM and CDR2 ANQGSEA. The length of the CDR3 is 11 residues. For the CDR3, the DNA is TGCAGCGTTGAAGAAAGAGGGCTGGCTTTCTTT. Amino acids: CSVEERGLAFF.

V gene TRBV13 combines with J gene TRBJ2-7; 8 bases match TRBD2. With V trimmed by 5 bases and J by 2 bases, 5 bases remained unmatched. The CDR3 runs 14 residues. Germline CDR1 PRHDT, CDR2 FYEKMQ (reference sequence). The CDR3 sequence is CASSPGTSTYEQYF. The DNA of the CDR3 is TGTGCCAGCAGCCCTGGGACTAGTACCTACGAGCAGTACTTC.

This chain joins TRBV10-2 and TRBJ2-2; 9 bases are a match to TRBD2. CDR1 WSHSY and CDR2 SAAADI come from the germline V gene. The CDR3 is 14 residues long. V shed 5 bases and J 7 bases; nucleotides not matched to a gene: 5. CDR3 protein: CASSHGTSIGELFF. DNA of the CDR3: TGCGCCAGCAGTCACGGGACTAGCATCGGGGAGCTGTTTTTT.

The V gene is TRBV7-6, the J gene TRBJ2-2; TRBD2 is a possible D gene (6 bases). The V gene's germline CDR1 is SGHVS and CDR2 FNYEAQ. Trimming cost V 5 bases and J 5 bases, with 15 bases left between them. The CDR3 sequence is 15 residues long. CDR3 in DNA: TGTGCCAGCAGCGGGCGGGACTCCAGGACCGGGGAGCTGTTTTTT. Translation: CASSGRDSRTGELFF.

Comment on this clone: Other DNA sequences in the sample encode the same CDR3. The gene calls are TRBV15 and TRBJ1-1; tentative D call: TRBD1 (6 bases). The CDR3 loop spans 12 amino acids. Germline V lookup: CDR1 LNHNV, CDR2 YYDKDF (reference sequence). Trimming pared 1 base from V and 6 bases from J, leaving 6 bases between. The CDR3 protein is CATSRGTAEAFF. The CDR3 coding sequence is TGTGCCACCAGCAGAGGGACAGCTGAAGCTTTCTTT. The complete variable domain, with remaining parts taken from reference TRBV15 and TRBJ1-1, reads DAMVIQNPRYQVTQFGKPVTLSCSQTLNHNVMYWYQQKSSQAPKLLFHYYDKDFNNEADTPDNFQSRRPNTSFCFLDIRSPGLGDTAMYLCATSRGTAEAFFGQGTRLTVV.

This clone turned up a few times. The rearrangement joins TRBV2 to TRBJ2-7; D remains ambiguous. This CDR3 comprises 13 residues. The V end was cut by 1 base, the J end by 3 bases, with 7 bases between. CDR1 is SNHLY and CDR2 is FYNNEI in the germline V gene. CDR3 in amino acids: CASSEGQIYEQYF. The CDR3 DNA is TGTGCCAGCAGTGAAGGTCAGATCTACGAGCAGTACTTC.

The chain couples TRBV19 to TRBJ2-7; D might be TRBD1 (6 bases). Germline CDR1 and CDR2: LNHDA and SQIVND (reference sequence). The ends were cut back, 2 bases at V and 1 base at J, with 12 bases in the middle. The CDR3 contains 15 residues. The CDR3 DNA follows: TGTGCCAGTAGTATAACGGGAACAGGGTCCTACGAGCAGTACTTC. Protein: CASSITGTGSYEQYF.

The chain employs TRBV19 and TRBJ1-3; D unclear. Germline V gene data show CDR1 as LNHDA and CDR2 as SQIVND (reference sequence). The ends were cut back, 3 bases at V and 0 bases at J, with 9 bases in the middle. This CDR3 spans 15 amino acids. DNA of the CDR3: TGTGCCAGTAGTATGTCGACACTCTCTGGAAACACCATATATTTT. It specifies CASSMSTLSGNTIYF.

The CDR3 region is CAWSVVLDLRNTGELFF. The CDR3 nucleotides read TGTGCCTGGAGTGTCGTCCTGGACCTCAGGAACACCGGGGAGCTGTTTTTT. The chain carries TRBV30 and TRBJ2-2; D uncertain. Trimming left V 0 bases short and J 1 base short, with 15 bases between. CDR3 length equals 17 residues. Germline CDR1 is GTSNPN and CDR2 is SVGIG (reference sequence). Looking up the rest from reference TRBV30 and TRBJ2-2 gives the full variable domain: SQTIHQWPATLVQPVGSPLSLECTVEGTSNPNLYWYRQAAGRGLQLLFYSVGIGQISSEVPQNLSASRPQDRQFILSSKKLLLSDSGFYLCAWSVVLDLRNTGELFFGEGSRLTVL.

The CDR3 region has the DNA TGCGCCAGCAGTACCACTAGGACAGGGGTTCCCTACGAGCAGTACTTC. Translated: CASSTTRTGVPYEQYF. The rearrangement links TRBV10-1 to TRBJ2-7; 9 nucleotides agree with TRBD1. The CDR3 covers 16 residues. The V gene end was trimmed by 5 bases and the J gene end by 2 bases; junction bases not matched to a gene: 10. CDR1 is WNHNN, CDR2 SYGVQD, per germline (reference sequence).

This clone was picked up one time. The chain carries TRBV28 and TRBJ2-1; 13 nucleotides match TRBD2. J gave up 8 bases and V 2 bases, and 9 bases lay outside the gene matches. The germline V gene encodes CDR1 MDHEN and CDR2 SYDVKM. The CDR3 length is 17 residues. The CDR3 coding sequence is TGTGCCAGCAGTTTACGGAACACACTAGCGGGAGGGGATGAGCAGTTCTTC. The encoded protein is CASSLRNTLAGGDEQFF.

The chain recombines TRBV9 with TRBJ2-2; D is ambiguous. Trimming shortened V by 0 bases and J by 5 bases, and 5 bases separated the two germline ends. CDR1 and CDR2 from the germline V gene are SGDLS and YYNGEE. This CDR3 is 13 amino acids long. The DNA for the CDR3 is TGTGCCAGCAGCGTAGATTGGACCGGGGAGCTGTTTTTT. It codes for CASSVDWTGELFF.

V gene TRBV7-9 combines with J gene TRBJ2-5; D perhaps matches TRBD2 (5 bases). V lost 8 bases to trimming and J lost 0 bases, with 13 bases between them. Germline V lookup: CDR1 SEHNR, CDR2 FQNEAQ (reference sequence). There are 14 residues in the CDR3. The CDR3 spells CASRRPSYQETQYF. DNA of the CDR3: TGTGCCAGCCGCCGACCTAGCTACCAAGAGACCCAGTACTTC.

The chain links TRBV7-9 to TRBJ2-7; D might be TRBD1 or TRBD2, each matching 5 bases. The CDR3 length is 16 residues. Germline loops: CDR1 SEHNR, CDR2 FQNEAQ (reference sequence). V gave up 5 bases and J gave up 0 bases, with 17 bases separating them. The CDR3 region has the DNA TGTGCCAGCAGCCCACGGGGACGGAAAGACTCCTACGAGCAGTACTTC. Protein: CASSPRGRKDSYEQYF.

The chain has TRBV7-8 and TRBJ1-4; D is ambiguous. Germline V lookup: CDR1 SGHVS, CDR2 FQNEAQ. The ends were cut back, 5 bases at V and 7 bases at J, with 11 bases in the middle. The CDR3 spans 13 residues. CDR3 loop: CASSMWVGEKLFF. CDR3 DNA: TGTGCCAGCAGCATGTGGGTGGGTGAAAAACTGTTTTTT.

The chain links TRBV15 to TRBJ2-7; 8 bases are shared with TRBD2. Germline loops: CDR1 LNHNV, CDR2 YYDKDF (reference sequence). Trimming cost V 4 bases and J 3 bases; bases outside gene matches: 11. The CDR3 runs to 16 residues. The CDR3, as DNA: TGTGCCACCAGCACGGGAGGGCCGGGGGGAGTCTACGAGCAGTACTTC. The encoded protein is CATSTGGPGGVYEQYF.

The J gene is TRBJ1-5, the V gene TRBV4-3; no clear D. Trimming removed 3 bases at V and 11 bases at J, with 23 bases between. Germline-derived CDR1 and CDR2 are LGHNA and YSLEER. The CDR3 length is 16 residues. The CDR3 DNA follows: TGCGCCAGCAGCCACTGGAGCAGGTGCTCGAAAAGAACCCAGCATTTT. Its protein product is CASSHWSRCSKRTQHF.

This clone was detected once. This chain uses TRBV12-5 with TRBJ2-3; no clear D. Trimming removed 1 base from V and 2 bases from J, with 13 bases in between. The CDR3 extends over 16 amino acids. In germline, CDR1 is LGHNT, CDR2 FRNRAP. CDR3 sequence reads: CASGLGTALLTDTQYF. CDR3 DNA: TGTGCTAGTGGTTTGGGGACCGCCCTCCTCACAGATACGCAGTATTTT.

The gene calls are TRBV4-1 and TRBJ1-4; D gene ambiguous. V lost 2 bases and J lost 0, with 10 bases in between. The CDR3 is made up of 16 amino acids. The germline V gene encodes CDR1 MGHRA and CDR2 YSYEKL. In DNA, the CDR3 is TGCGCCAGCAGCCAAAGTGGTGTACCAACTAATGAAAAACTGTTTTTT. Its protein is CASSQSGVPTNEKLFF.

CDR3 amino acids: CACSSGSGTDTQYF. The DNA for the CDR3 is TGTGCCTGTTCTAGCGGGAGCGGGACAGATACGCAGTATTTT. The chain uses TRBV6-5 and TRBJ2-3, with 10 nucleotides matching TRBD2. Germline V gene sequence: CDR1 MNHEY, CDR2 SVGAGI. The CDR3 covers 14 residues. V lost 11 bases and J lost 3; bases outside the gene matches: 8.

This rearrangement joins TRBV7-2 to TRBJ2-2; 7 bases fit TRBD1. The CDR3 consists of 19 residues. Germline assignment: CDR1 SGHTA and CDR2 FQGNSA. J was trimmed by 7 bases and V by 2 bases; bases with no gene match: 19. The CDR3 region is CASSLTSFRGFGWDGELFF. The CDR3 nucleotides are TGTGCCAGCAGCTTAACGTCATTCAGGGGGTTCGGCTGGGACGGGGAGCTGTTTTTT.

The genes are TRBV11-2 and TRBJ1-2, with D hard to call. Between the trimmed V and J ends, which lost 1 base and 2 bases, there was a span of 8 bases. Germline V gives CDR1 SGHAT, CDR2 FQNNGV. There are 14 residues in the CDR3. The CDR3 here is CASSLGVLNYGYTF. In nucleotides, the CDR3 is TGTGCCAGCAGCTTAGGGGTCCTGAACTATGGCTACACCTTC.

The V and J genes are TRBV6-6 and TRBJ2-1; 11 nucleotides agree with TRBD1. The CDR3 has 15 residues. Trimming at V came to 5 bases and at J to 4 bases, leaving 4 bases not matched to a gene. Germline CDR1 reads MNHNY; CDR2 reads SVGAGI (reference sequence). The CDR3 here is CASSAGTGGYNEQFF. As DNA, the CDR3 is TGTGCCAGCAGTGCCGGGACAGGGGGATACAATGAGCAGTTCTTC.

On this clone itself: The sample holds other DNA sequences that translate to the same CDR3. This chain uses TRBV7-9 with TRBJ2-2, with no clear D. The CDR3 is made up of 12 amino acids. The germline gives CDR1 SEHNR, CDR2 FQNEAQ (reference sequence). The germline V and J ends were trimmed by 6 bases and 0 bases, with 2 bases remaining between them. CDR3 sequence: CASSSNTGELFF. The CDR3 DNA reads TGTGCCAGCAGTTCGAACACCGGGGAGCTGTTTTTT.

This chain links TRBV27 with TRBJ1-1; D might be TRBD1 (6 bases). CDR3 length equals 14 residues. CDR1 is MNHEY, CDR2 SMNVEV, per germline (reference sequence). Trimming shortened V by 4 bases and J by 1 base, and 10 bases separated the two germline ends. CDR3 region: CASSSQGWNTEAFF. The CDR3 DNA reads as TGTGCCAGCAGTTCACAGGGATGGAACACTGAAGCTTTCTTT.

On this clone itself: The sample carries other DNA sequences with the same CDR3. This chain connects TRBV19 to TRBJ1-5; D gene uncertain. CDR3 length equals 12 residues. Trimming pared 4 bases from V and 7 bases from J, leaving 8 bases between. Germline CDR1 LNHDA, CDR2 SQIVND (reference sequence). CDR3 in amino acids: CASSTLGQPQHF. As DNA, the CDR3 is TGTGCCAGTAGTACCCTAGGGCAGCCCCAGCATTTT. The full variable domain, in which reference TRBV19 and TRBJ1-5 provide the parts outside the CDR3, is DGGITQSPKYLFRKEGQNVTLSCEQNLNHDAMYWYRQDPGQGLRLIYYSQIVNDFQKGDIAEGYSVSREKKESFPLTVTSAQKNPTAFYLCASSTLGQPQHFGDGTRLSIL.